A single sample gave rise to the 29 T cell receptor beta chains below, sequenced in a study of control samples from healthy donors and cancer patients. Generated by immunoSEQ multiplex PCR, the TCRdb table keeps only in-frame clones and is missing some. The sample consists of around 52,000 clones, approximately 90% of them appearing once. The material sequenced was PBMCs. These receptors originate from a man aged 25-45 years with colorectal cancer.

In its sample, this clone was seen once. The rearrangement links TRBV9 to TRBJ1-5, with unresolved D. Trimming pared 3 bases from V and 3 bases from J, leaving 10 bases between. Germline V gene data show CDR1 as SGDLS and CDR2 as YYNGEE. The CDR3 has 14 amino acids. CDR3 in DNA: TGTGCCAGCAGCGGCCCACCCGACAATCAGCCCCAGCATTTT. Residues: CASSGPPDNQPQHF. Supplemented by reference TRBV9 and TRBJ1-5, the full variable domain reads DSGVTQTPKHLITATGQRVTLRCSPRSGDLSVYWYQQSLDQGLQFLIQYYNGEERAKGNILERFSAQQFPDLHSELNLSSLELGDSALYFCASSGPPDNQPQHFGDGTRLSIL.

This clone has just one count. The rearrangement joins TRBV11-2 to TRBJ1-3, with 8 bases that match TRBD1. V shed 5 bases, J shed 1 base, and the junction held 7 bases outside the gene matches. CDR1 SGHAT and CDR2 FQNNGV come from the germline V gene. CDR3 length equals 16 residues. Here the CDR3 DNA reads TGTGCCAGCAGCCACGGGACAGGCTATTCTGGAAACACCATATATTTT. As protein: CASSHGTGYSGNTIYF.

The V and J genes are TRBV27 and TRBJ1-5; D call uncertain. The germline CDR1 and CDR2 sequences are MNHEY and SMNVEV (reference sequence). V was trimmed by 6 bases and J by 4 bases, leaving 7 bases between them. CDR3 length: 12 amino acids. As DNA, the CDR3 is TGTGCCAGCAGGACTCAGAATCAGCCCCAGCATTTT. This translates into CASRTQNQPQHF.

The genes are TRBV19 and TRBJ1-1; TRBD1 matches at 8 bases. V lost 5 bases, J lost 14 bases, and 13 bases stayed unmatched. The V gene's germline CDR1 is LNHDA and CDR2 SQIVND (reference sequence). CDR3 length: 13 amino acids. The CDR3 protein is CASSPQGAKGPFF. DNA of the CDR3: TGTGCCAGTAGTCCCCAGGGGGCTAAAGGGCCCTTCTTT.

CDR3 sequence reads: CASSLRTGSGYGYTF. The DNA of the CDR3 is TGTGCCAGCAGTTTACGGACAGGGAGCGGCTATGGCTACACCTTC. The rearrangement uses TRBV2 and TRBJ1-2, with 8 positions matching TRBD1. Germline V gene lookup returns CDR1 SNHLY and CDR2 FYNNEI. The CDR3 sequence is 15 residues long. J lost 4 bases, V lost 5 bases, and 9 bases had no gene match.

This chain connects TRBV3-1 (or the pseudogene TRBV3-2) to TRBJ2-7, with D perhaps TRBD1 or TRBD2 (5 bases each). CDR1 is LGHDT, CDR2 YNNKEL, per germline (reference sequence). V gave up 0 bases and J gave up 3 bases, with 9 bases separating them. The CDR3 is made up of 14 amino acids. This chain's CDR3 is CASSQDQRGYEQYV. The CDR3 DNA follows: TGTGCCAGCAGCCAAGATCAGAGGGGCTACGAGCAGTACGTC.

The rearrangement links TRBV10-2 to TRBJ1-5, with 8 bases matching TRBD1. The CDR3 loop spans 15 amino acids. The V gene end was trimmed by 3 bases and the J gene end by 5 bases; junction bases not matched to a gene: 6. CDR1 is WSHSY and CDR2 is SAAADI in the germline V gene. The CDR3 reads CASSEPGTGDQPQHF. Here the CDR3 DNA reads TGCGCCAGCAGTGAACCCGGGACAGGTGATCAGCCCCAGCATTTT.

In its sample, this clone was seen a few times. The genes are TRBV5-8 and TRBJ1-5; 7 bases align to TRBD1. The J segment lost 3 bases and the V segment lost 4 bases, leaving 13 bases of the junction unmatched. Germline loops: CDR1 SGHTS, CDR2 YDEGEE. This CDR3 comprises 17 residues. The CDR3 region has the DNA TGTGCCAGCAGCCTGGGGACCGGGACAGACTACAATCAGCCCCAGCATTTT. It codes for CASSLGTGTDYNQPQHF.

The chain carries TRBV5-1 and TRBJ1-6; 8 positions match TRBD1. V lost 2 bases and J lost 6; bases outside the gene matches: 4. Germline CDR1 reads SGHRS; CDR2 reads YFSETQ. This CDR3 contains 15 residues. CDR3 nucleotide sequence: TGCGCCAGCAGCTTACAGGGGGGGATTAATTCACCCCTCCACTTT. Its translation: CASSLQGGINSPLHF.

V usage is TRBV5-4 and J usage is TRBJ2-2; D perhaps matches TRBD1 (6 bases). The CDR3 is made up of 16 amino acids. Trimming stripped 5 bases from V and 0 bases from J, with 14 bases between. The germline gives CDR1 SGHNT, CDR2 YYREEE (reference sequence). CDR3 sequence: CASRETRQANTGELFF. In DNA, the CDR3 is TGTGCCAGCAGGGAAACGAGACAGGCGAACACCGGGGAGCTGTTTTTT. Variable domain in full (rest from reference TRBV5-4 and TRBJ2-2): ETGVTQSPTHLIKTRGQQVTLRCSSQSGHNTVSWYQQALGQGPQFIFQYYREEENGRGNFPPRFSGLQFPNYSSELNVNALELDDSALYLCASRETRQANTGELFFGEGSRLTVL.

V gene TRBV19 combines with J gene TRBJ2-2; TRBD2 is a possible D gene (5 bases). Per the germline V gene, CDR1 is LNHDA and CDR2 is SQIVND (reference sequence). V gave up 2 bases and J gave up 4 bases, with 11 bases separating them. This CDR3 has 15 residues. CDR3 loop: CASSIRGGSTGELFF. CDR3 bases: TGTGCCAGTAGTATACGAGGAGGAAGCACCGGGGAGCTGTTTTTT.

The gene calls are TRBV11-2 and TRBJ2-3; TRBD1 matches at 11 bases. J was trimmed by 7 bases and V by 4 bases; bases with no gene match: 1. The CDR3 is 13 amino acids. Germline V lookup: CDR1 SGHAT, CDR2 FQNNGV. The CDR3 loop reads CASSWDRGNTQYF. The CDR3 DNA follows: TGTGCCAGCAGCTGGGACAGGGGGAATACGCAGTATTTT. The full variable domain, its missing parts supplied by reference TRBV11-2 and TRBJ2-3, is EAGVAQSPRYKIIEKRQSVAFWCNPISGHATLYWYQQILGQGPKLLIQFQNNGVVDDSQLPKDRFSAERLKGVDSTLKIQPAKLEDSAVYLCASSWDRGNTQYFGPGTRLTVL.

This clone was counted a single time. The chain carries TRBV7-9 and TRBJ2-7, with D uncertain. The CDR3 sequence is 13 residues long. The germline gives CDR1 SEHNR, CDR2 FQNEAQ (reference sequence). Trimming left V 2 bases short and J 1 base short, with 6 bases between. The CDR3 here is CASSLKSSYEQYV. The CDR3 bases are TGTGCCAGCAGCTTAAAGTCTTCCTACGAGCAGTACGTC.

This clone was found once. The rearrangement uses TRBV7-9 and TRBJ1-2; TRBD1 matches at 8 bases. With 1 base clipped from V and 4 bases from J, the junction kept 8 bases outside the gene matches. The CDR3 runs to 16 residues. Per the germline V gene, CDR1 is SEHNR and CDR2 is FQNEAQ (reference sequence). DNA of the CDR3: TGTGCCAGCAGCTTAGGACAGGGGATGGGAGGCTATGGCTACACCTTC. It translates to CASSLGQGMGGYGYTF. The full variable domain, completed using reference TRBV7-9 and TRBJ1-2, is DTGVSQNPRHKITKRGQNVTFRCDPISEHNRLYWYRQTLGQGPEFLTYFQNEAQLEKSRLLSDRFSAERPKGSFSTLEIQRTEQGDSAMYLCASSLGQGMGGYGYTFGSGTRLTVV.

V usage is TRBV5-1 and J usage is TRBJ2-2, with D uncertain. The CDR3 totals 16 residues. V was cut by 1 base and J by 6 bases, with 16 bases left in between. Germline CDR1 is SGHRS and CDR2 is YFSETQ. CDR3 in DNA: TGCGCCAGCAGCTTGCCACGGGCCTCGTGGGCCGGGGAGCTGTTTTTT. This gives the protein CASSLPRASWAGELFF. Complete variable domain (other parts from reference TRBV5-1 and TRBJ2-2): KAGVTQTPRYLIKTRGQQVTLSCSPISGHRSVSWYQQTPGQGLQFLFEYFSETQRNKGNFPGRFSGRQFSNSRSEMNVSTLELGDSALYLCASSLPRASWAGELFFGEGSRLTVL.

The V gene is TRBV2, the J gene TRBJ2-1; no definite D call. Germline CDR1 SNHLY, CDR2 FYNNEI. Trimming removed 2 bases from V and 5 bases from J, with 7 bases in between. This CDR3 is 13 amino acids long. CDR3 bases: TGTGCCAGCAGTGAACTTAAGGACAATGAGCAGTTCTTC. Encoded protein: CASSELKDNEQFF.

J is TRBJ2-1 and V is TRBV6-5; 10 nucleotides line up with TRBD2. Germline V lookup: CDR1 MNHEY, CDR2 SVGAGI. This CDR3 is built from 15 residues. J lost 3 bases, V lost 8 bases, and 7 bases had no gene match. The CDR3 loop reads CASRQSGGDYNEQFF. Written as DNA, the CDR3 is TGTGCCAGCCGTCAAAGCGGGGGGGACTACAATGAGCAGTTCTTC.

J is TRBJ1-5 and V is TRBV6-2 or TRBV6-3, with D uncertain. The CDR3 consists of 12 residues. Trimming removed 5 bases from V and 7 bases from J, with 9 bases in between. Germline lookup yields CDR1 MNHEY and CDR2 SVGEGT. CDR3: CASSQGRQPQHF. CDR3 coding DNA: TGTGCCAGCAGTCAAGGACGGCAGCCCCAGCATTTT.

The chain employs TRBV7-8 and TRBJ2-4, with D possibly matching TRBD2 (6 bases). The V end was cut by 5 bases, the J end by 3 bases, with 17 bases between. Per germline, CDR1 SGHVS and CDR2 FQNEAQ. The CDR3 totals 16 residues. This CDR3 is CASSPERGLGKNIQYF. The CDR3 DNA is TGTGCCAGCAGCCCTGAACGGGGGTTGGGCAAAAACATTCAGTACTTC.

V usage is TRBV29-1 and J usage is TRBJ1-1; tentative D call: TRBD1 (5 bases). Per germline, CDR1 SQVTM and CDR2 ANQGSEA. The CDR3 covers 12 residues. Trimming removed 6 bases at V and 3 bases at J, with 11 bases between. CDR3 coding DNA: TGCAGCGTAGTAGACAGTTACACTGAAGCTTTCTTT. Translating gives CSVVDSYTEAFF.

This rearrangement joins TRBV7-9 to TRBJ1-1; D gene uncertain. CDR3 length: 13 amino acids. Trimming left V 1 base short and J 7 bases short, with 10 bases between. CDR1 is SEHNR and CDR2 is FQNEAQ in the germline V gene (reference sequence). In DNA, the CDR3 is TGTGCCAGCAGCTTAGGAGGAGGGTATGAAGCTTTCTTT. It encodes CASSLGGGYEAFF.

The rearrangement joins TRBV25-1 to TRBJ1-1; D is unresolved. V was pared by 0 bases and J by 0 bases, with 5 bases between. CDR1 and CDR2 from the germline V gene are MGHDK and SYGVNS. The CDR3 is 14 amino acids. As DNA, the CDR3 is TGTGCCAGCAGTGAATACTCAATGAACACTGAAGCTTTCTTT. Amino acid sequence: CASSEYSMNTEAFF.

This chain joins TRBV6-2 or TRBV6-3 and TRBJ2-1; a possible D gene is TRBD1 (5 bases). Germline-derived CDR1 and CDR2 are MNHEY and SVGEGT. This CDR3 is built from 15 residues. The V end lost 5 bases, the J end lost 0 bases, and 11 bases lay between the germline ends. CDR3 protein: CASSPRVYSYNEQFF. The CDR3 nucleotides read TGTGCCAGCAGTCCCAGGGTATACTCCTACAATGAGCAGTTCTTC.

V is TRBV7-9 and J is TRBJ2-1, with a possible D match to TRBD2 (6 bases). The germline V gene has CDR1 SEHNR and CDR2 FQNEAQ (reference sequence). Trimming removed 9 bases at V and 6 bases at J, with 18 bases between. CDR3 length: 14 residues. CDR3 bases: TGTGCCAGTCAAGATGTGAGGGGAGGCAATGAGCAGTTCTTC. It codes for CASQDVRGGNEQFF.

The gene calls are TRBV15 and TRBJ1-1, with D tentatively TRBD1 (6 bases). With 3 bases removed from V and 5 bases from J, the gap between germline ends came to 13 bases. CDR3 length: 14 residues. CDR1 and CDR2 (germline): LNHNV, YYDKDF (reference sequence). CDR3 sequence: CATSSRGSGTEAFF. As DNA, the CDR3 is TGTGCCACCAGCAGCAGGGGCTCGGGTACTGAAGCTTTCTTT.

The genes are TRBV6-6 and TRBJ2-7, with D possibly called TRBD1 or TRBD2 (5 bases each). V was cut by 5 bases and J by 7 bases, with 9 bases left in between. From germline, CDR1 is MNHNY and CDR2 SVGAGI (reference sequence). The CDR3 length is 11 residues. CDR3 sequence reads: CASSQGEEQYF. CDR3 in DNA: TGTGCCAGCAGTCAAGGGGAGGAGCAGTACTTC.

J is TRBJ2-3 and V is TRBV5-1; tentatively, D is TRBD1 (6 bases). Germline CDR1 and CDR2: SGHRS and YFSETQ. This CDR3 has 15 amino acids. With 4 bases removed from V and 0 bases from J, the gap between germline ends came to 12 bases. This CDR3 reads CASSVSGTSTDTQYF. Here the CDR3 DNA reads TGCGCCAGCAGCGTCTCCGGGACAAGCACAGATACGCAGTATTTT. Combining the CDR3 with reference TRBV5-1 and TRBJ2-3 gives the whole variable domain KAGVTQTPRYLIKTRGQQVTLSCSPISGHRSVSWYQQTPGQGLQFLFEYFSETQRNKGNFPGRFSGRQFSNSRSEMNVSTLELGDSALYLCASSVSGTSTDTQYFGPGTRLTVL.

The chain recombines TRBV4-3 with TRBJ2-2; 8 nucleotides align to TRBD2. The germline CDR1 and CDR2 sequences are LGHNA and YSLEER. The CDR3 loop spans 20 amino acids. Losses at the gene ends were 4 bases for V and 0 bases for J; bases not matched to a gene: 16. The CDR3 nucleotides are TGCGCCAGCAGCCGCCAGCTCGGGAGGGGGGGCCTTCCGAACACCGGGGAGCTGTTTTTT. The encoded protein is CASSRQLGRGGLPNTGELFF.

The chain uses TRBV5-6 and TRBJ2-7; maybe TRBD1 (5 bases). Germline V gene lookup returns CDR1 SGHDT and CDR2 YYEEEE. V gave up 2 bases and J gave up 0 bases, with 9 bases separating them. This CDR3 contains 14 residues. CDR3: CASSFSDSSYEQYF. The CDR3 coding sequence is TGTGCCAGCAGCTTCTCAGACAGCTCCTACGAGCAGTACTTC.